This record looks at one T cell receptor beta chain sequence and its context. As for treatment: randomized to nivolumab then ipilimumab (arm A) or the reverse (arm B). DNA-damaging chemotherapy had not been given to any patient beforehand. After removal of 6 bases from V and 7 bases from J, the junction contained 5 bases not matched to a gene. Germline lookup yields CDR1 LNHDA and CDR2 SQIVND (reference sequence). The CDR3 loop spans 13 amino acids. These data come from a study of sequential checkpoint blockade in melanoma. In the study overall: TCRβ was sequenced from DNA of 91 pretreatment tumors.

Only in-frame clones appear in the TCRdb table, and some are missing; sequencing was by immunoSEQ multiplex PCR. The data hold some 3,700 clones, with roughly 19% observed a single time. The V and J genes are TRBV19 and TRBJ1-2, with 10 bases lining up with TRBD1. The receptor was isolated from a human donor with melanoma. The input for sequencing was tumor tissue (inferred from file names), taken from a patient given nivolumab and ipilimumab in sequence. CDR3 nucleotides: TGTGCCAGTAGCGACAGGGGGCGACGTGGCTACACCTTC. It specifies CASSDRGRRGYTF.